The 11 T cell receptor beta chains reported below all come from one sample, sequenced in a study of spatial heterogeneity in lung cancer. Whole-study results and caveats: Expanded intratumoral alpha and beta TCR counts tracked tumor mutation counts.

This sample's time point: sample taken at primary tumor resection. These receptors lack a known antigen. TCRdb analysed the 5' RACE reads with MiXCR anew, one entry per CDR3 protein. In the table there are about 6,000 distinct CDR3 sequences, roughly 16% of which are singletons. Sequencing was performed on lung tumor tissue, taken at surgery. The receptors stem from a male donor with early-stage non-small cell lung cancer.

Regarding this clonotype: Found in a library prepared for alpha chains, this beta chain is an off-target read, and its abundance has little meaning. The chain carries TRBV14 and TRBJ1-4; D remains unclear. Germline assignment: CDR1 SGHDN and CDR2 FVKESK. Trimming removed 4 bases from V and 0 bases from J, with 12 bases in between. The CDR3 extends over 16 amino acids. Here the CDR3 reads CASSPISSATNEKLFF. CDR3 nucleotide sequence: TGTGCCAGCAGCCCCATCAGTAGTGCAACTAATGAAAAACTGTTTTTT.

This clonotype is classed as medium-sized. This beta chain came through as a stray read in a library set up for alpha chains, and its size says little. The J gene is TRBJ2-5, the V gene TRBV9; 9 nucleotides align to TRBD2. V shed 2 bases, J shed 3 bases, and the junction held 8 bases outside the gene matches. The CDR3 contains 16 residues. In germline, CDR1 is SGDLS, CDR2 YYNGEE. CDR3 bases: TGTGCCAGCAGCGTCGGAGCGGGGGGCCTGAAAGAGACCCAGTACTTC. It encodes CASSVGAGGLKETQYF.

This clonotype qualifies as medium-sized. This beta chain slipped into a library made for alpha chains as a stray read, so its size is not meaningful. The chain links TRBV28 to TRBJ1-5; D is unresolved. Germline-derived CDR1 and CDR2 are MDHEN and SYDVKM. The CDR3 is 9 amino acids. V was clipped by 6 bases and J by 7 bases, with 1 base between them. CDR3 in DNA: TGTGCCAGCAGCCAGCCCCAGCATTTT. Encoded protein: CASSQPQHF.

As concerns this clonotype: This beta chain came through as a stray read in a library set up for alpha chains, and its size says little. The chain is built from TRBV9 and TRBJ2-3, with D possibly being TRBD2 (5 bases). Germline V lookup: CDR1 SGDLS, CDR2 YYNGEE. CDR3 length equals 15 residues. Trimming stripped 2 bases from V and 0 bases from J, with 10 bases between. CDR3 in DNA: TGTGCCAGCAGCGTTTCTAGCACAAGCACAGATACGCAGTATTTT. This gives the protein CASSVSSTSTDTQYF.

This clonotype was seen a few times. This beta chain slipped into a library made for alpha chains as a stray read, so its size is not meaningful. CDR3 in amino acids: CASSLSHSTDTQYF. The CDR3 bases are TGTGCCAGCAGCCTCTCGCATAGCACAGATACGCAGTATTTT. The J gene is TRBJ2-3, the V gene TRBV7-3, with D uncertain. The CDR3 is 14 residues long. Germline values: CDR1 SGHTA, CDR2 FQGTGA. V was cut by 5 bases and J by 0 bases, with 9 bases left in between.

In this sample, this clonotype turned up a few times. Within a library made for alpha chains, this beta chain is off target, and its count is uninformative. The chain joins TRBV12-5 to TRBJ1-5; no clear D. The CDR3 is made up of 13 amino acids. V lost 5 bases and J lost 0, with 5 bases in between. Per germline, CDR1 LGHNT and CDR2 FRNRAP. CDR3 nucleotide sequence: TGTGCTAGTGGTATAGATAGCAATCAGCCCCAGCATTTT. Encoded protein: CASGIDSNQPQHF.

This clonotype was detected ten times or more. Little can be read into the size of this beta chain, an off-target read in a library designed for alpha chains. The chain is built from TRBV10-3 and TRBJ2-3, with 9 positions matching TRBD1. CDR1 is ENHRY, CDR2 SYGVKD, per germline. The CDR3 has 20 residues. V shed 6 bases and J 4 bases; nucleotides not matched to a gene: 23. The CDR3 sequence is CAISTDRGIDGGRPPDTQYF. The CDR3 DNA reads as TGTGCCATCAGCACCGACAGGGGGATCGATGGGGGGCGCCCCCCAGATACGCAGTATTTT.

This clonotype occurred many times. This beta chain came through as a stray read in a library set up for alpha chains, and its size says little. V is TRBV5-1 and J is TRBJ1-1, with 10 bases lining up with TRBD1. With V trimmed by 0 bases and J by 3 bases, 2 bases remained unmatched. Germline CDR1 SGHRS, CDR2 YFSETQ. This CDR3 spans 15 amino acids. The CDR3 sequence: CASSLAGTGDTEAFF. The CDR3, as DNA: TGCGCCAGCAGCTTGGCCGGGACAGGGGACACTGAAGCTTTCTTT.

The table lists this clonotype with many counts. A library prepared for alpha chains yielded this beta chain as an off-target read; its size is of little meaning. The chain employs TRBV12-3 or TRBV12-4 and TRBJ2-3; possibly TRBD2 for D (6 bases). Trimming stripped 5 bases from V and 0 bases from J, with 12 bases between. The length of the CDR3 is 15 residues. The CDR3 loop reads CASSPRRGSTDTQYF. CDR3 in DNA: TGTGCCAGCAGTCCCAGGCGGGGTAGCACAGATACGCAGTATTTT.

At least ten counts were recorded for this clonotype. Because the library targeted alpha chains, this beta chain is an off-target read whose size means little. The CDR3 DNA reads TGTGCCAGCAGCCATGACGACAGGGGGGTTGGCTACACCTTC. The encoded protein is CASSHDDRGVGYTF. The chain carries TRBV14 and TRBJ1-2; 9 nucleotides line up with TRBD1. CDR3 length: 14 amino acids. After removal of 3 bases from V and 7 bases from J, the junction contained 6 bases not matched to a gene. Germline V gene data show CDR1 as SGHDN and CDR2 as FVKESK. The full variable domain, rest sourced from reference TRBV14 and TRBJ1-2, is EAGVTQFPSHSVIEKGQTVTLRCDPISGHDNLYWYRRVMGKEIKFLLHFVKESKQDESGMPNNRFLAERTGGTYSTLKVQPAELEDSGVYFCASSHDDRGVGYTFGSGTRLTVV.

This clonotype is medium-sized by share. As an off-target read in a library built for alpha chains, this beta chain has a frequency of little significance. This rearrangement joins TRBV6-5 to TRBJ2-4, with TRBD1 matching over 7 bases. Germline trimming cut 0 bases from V and 3 bases from J; bases unmatched to any gene: 2. Germline V CDR1 and CDR2: MNHEY, SVGAGI. The CDR3 has 15 residues. CDR3 region: CASSYSGTVKNIQYF. CDR3 sequence (DNA): TGTGCCAGCAGTTACTCCGGGACAGTCAAAAACATTCAGTACTTC.